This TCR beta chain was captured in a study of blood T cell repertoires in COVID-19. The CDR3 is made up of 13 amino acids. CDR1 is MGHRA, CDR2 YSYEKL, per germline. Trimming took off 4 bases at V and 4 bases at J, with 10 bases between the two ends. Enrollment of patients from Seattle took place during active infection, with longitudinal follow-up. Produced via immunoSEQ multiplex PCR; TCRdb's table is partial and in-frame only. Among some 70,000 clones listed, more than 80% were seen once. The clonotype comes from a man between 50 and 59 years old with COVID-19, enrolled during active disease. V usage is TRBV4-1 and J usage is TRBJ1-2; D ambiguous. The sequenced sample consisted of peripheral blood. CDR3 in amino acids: CASSPSSVYGYTF. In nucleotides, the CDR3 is TGCGCCAGCAGCCCCAGTTCTGTCTATGGCTACACCTTC.